This TCR beta chain appears in the sequencing data of a study of T cells in Graves' hyperthyroidism and ophthalmopathy (dated by TCRdb to between 2018 and 2021). As for the study more broadly: Peripheral blood was sampled at the time of initial diagnosis, prior to any treatment. The roughly 91 discovery patients were randomly divided into training and test sets at a 7:3 ratio. To identify distinguishing TCR V-J signatures, a discovery cohort of 90 to 100 patients was used, comprising 40 to 45 with Graves' ophthalmopathy and approximately 57 with stable Graves' hyperthyroidism. After sampling, hyperthyroidism patients received methimazole starting at 30 mg daily, and ophthalmopathy patients received high-dose intravenous methylprednisolone. The study also compared thyroid tissue and blood T-cell repertoires from a handful of Graves' hyperthyroidism patients. An independent validation cohort of 18 to 20 hyperthyroidism patients and 17 patients who later progressed to ophthalmopathy tested prospective prediction of ophthalmopathy. The paper reports TCR Vbeta CDR3 sequencing of fewer than 150 peripheral blood samples: 43 ophthalmopathy, approximately 74 hyperthyroidism and approximately 17 progressor patients. General conclusions and limits of the study: Sample size was not statistically predetermined, and investigators were not blinded to group allocation. Ophthalmopathy was separated from stable hyperthyroidism by a 13 V-J signature model, with about 86% sensitivity and 81% to 82% specificity obtained in cross-validation and 80%/75% obtained in testing. In validation, the model predicted progression to ophthalmopathy with 60% to 71% sensitivity and about 73% specificity, a median of 6.5 months before onset. Most expanded thyroid clonotypes (frequency above 0.001) were also found in blood, which suggests that blood repertoires may mirror thyroid immune responses.

Hyperthyroidism patients were newly diagnosed, with disease duration under 2 months, and aged 18 to 65 years. Exclusion was applied to patients with uncontrolled infections, other autoimmune diseases, pregnancy or lactation. Clinical symptoms, serum thyroxine and TRAb, thyroid ultrasound, and orbital computed tomography formed the basis for the diagnoses. Blood from progressor patients was collected at the time of first diagnosis with hyperthyroidism, before any ophthalmopathy symptoms had appeared. PBMCs were separated from about 10 ml of fresh peripheral blood using Ficoll-Paque density gradient centrifugation. Progressor patients were initially diagnosed with Graves' hyperthyroidism and developed ophthalmopathy during follow-up. Total RNA was extracted with Trizol reagent, and quality was checked on an Agilent 2100 Bioanalyzer. The TCR beta CDR3 regions were amplified from RNA transcripts. The first round of RT-PCR for the TCR CDR3 was performed with the HTBI primer set and the Qiagen OneStep RT-PCR kit. Libraries were constructed in a second round of multiplex PCR, after which size selection and purification were performed. Sequencing of the libraries was done on an Illumina HiSeq2000 using paired-end 100 bp reads. The authors processed their data as follows. SOAPnuke was used to process the raw data, throwing out any read that contained adapters or uncalled bases, had a mean Phred below 15, or lacked an exact constant-primer or identifier match. COPE v1.2.5 was used to merge high-quality paired reads, and clonotypes were defined as unique nucleotide sequences. MiTCR v1.1 was used to align the clonotypes against IMGT TRBV, TRBD and TRBJ reference segments. The analysis was restricted to V-J combinations with a frequency above 0.0001, which together covered just over 98% of the repertoires. A TCS score was defined as the ratio between F50 (clonal expansion) and ExV (chaos), using BLOSUM62-based TCRdist between CDR3 peptides within each V-J. Welch's t-statistics and random forest reduced 514 V-J features to 10 to 15, which were used in a naive Bayes classifier (R e1071). TCRdb trimmed public reads at Q25 via fastp, called clones via MiXCR and kept in-frame beta chains. Identical CDR3 proteins give one entry, which carries the most common genes and DNA. TCRdb, not the original authors, processed these V and J calls. The sample table shows about 300,000 distinct CDR3 sequences, and more than 10% are seen once. Clones ranked in the top ten supply 7.8% of the sample.

With respect to this clonotype: The clone's antigen remains unknown. No much larger clone is present one base from it, and per-base qualities are unavailable.

CDR1 and CDR2 are read off the germline V gene as SNHLY and FYNNEI. A distance of 10 bases separates the germline ends of V and J, which lose 5 bases and 5 bases respectively. Including cysteine and phenylalanine, the CDR3 has 13 amino acids. The CDR3 DNA has 39 bases and is translated from base 1. The sequenced sample consisted of blood. Here the chain combines TRBV2 and TRBJ2-1; TRBD2 might be the D gene, on 6 matching bases. The receptor comes from a woman aged 25 to 39 with Graves' hyperthyroidism that later progressed to Graves' ophthalmopathy. The CDR3 corresponds to CASSRDLDNEQFF. The DNA is as follows: TGTGCCAGCAGTCGGGACTTAGACAATGAGCAGTTCTTC.